The 9 T cell receptor beta chains given below trace back to one sample, sequenced in a study of T cell changes during pregnancy in multiple sclerosis (dated by TCRdb to the late 2010s). The library was built by means of the immunoSEQ multiplex PCR assay. The source is immuneACCESS, and TCRdb retained only in-frame sequences with V and J called. Part of the clones is not carried over; for the studies checked, unresolved V genes explain less than half of this, and the remainder is unexplained. The sample yields under 50,000 clones; just over 90% were counted once. The ten biggest clones cover under 0.9% of the sample. Sequencing used CD4+ T cells from peripheral blood mononuclear cells, obtained in the third trimester of pregnancy. The receptor source for this set is a female donor with multiple sclerosis, enrolled in a pregnancy study.

The table lists this clone with a count of one. The chain has TRBV18 and TRBJ2-2; TRBD2 aligns across 10 bases. The CDR3 has 16 amino acids. Germline lookup yields CDR1 KGHSH and CDR2 LQKENI. Trimming removed 0 bases from V and 4 bases from J; junction bases left unmatched: 2. Written as DNA, the CDR3 is TGTGCCAGCTCACCACCGGGACTAGCGTCCACCGGGGAGCTGTTTTTT. Its protein product is CASSPPGLASTGELFF.

This clone was counted only a few times. This rearrangement joins TRBV29-1 to TRBJ1-2; no clear D gene. The CDR3 contains 11 residues. Germline V gene data show CDR1 as SQVTM and CDR2 as ANQGSEA. Deletions cut 0 bases from V and 7 bases from J, with 6 bases between. The CDR3 loop is CSVEDYGGYTF. CDR3 DNA: TGCAGCGTTGAAGACTACGGTGGCTACACCTTC.

V and J are TRBV28 and TRBJ1-2; 7 bases are a match to TRBD1. Trimming removed 5 bases from V and 3 bases from J; junction bases left unmatched: 15. CDR1 and CDR2 (germline): MDHEN, SYDVKM. The CDR3 runs 17 residues. CDR3 region: CASSRQGDGLWDYGYTF. CDR3 bases: TGTGCCAGCAGTCGACAGGGTGACGGCCTGTGGGACTATGGCTACACCTTC.

CDR3 bases: TGCAGCGTAAGCCCCGGGACAGCTGGCTACACCTTC. Translation gives CSVSPGTAGYTF. This rearrangement joins TRBV29-1 to TRBJ1-2, with TRBD1 identical over 7 bases. The CDR3 consists of 12 residues. Germline V gene data show CDR1 as SQVTM and CDR2 as ANQGSEA. Trimming took 6 bases from V and 7 from J; bases not matched to a gene: 8.

The chain combines TRBV9 with TRBJ1-1; 9 bases agree with TRBD1. J gave up 9 bases and V 0 bases, and 9 bases lay outside the gene matches. This CDR3 has 15 amino acids. The germline V gene has CDR1 SGDLS and CDR2 YYNGEE. CDR3 amino acids: CASSVGSPGQGKAFF. CDR3 DNA sequence: TGTGCCAGCAGCGTAGGGTCCCCGGGACAGGGAAAAGCTTTCTTT. The full variable domain, rest sourced from reference TRBV9 and TRBJ1-1, is DSGVTQTPKHLITATGQRVTLRCSPRSGDLSVYWYQQSLDQGLQFLIQYYNGEERAKGNILERFSAQQFPDLHSELNLSSLELGDSALYFCASSVGSPGQGKAFFGQGTRLTVV.

The CDR3 nucleotides are TGTGCCAGCAGCTTTTTAGAGAACACTGAAGCTTTCTTT. Translation gives CASSFLENTEAFF. The chain has TRBV13 and TRBJ1-1; D is uncertain. The CDR3 has 13 amino acids. Germline lookup yields CDR1 PRHDT and CDR2 FYEKMQ (reference sequence). V was cut by 3 bases and J by 1 base, with 6 bases left in between.

The chain couples TRBV7-2 to TRBJ2-7; 13 positions match TRBD2. The CDR3 is 15 residues long. Trimming cost V 4 bases and J 0 bases; bases outside gene matches: 0. In germline, CDR1 is SGHTA, CDR2 FQGNSA. CDR3 loop: CASSWTSGSSYEQYF. The CDR3 DNA reads TGTGCCAGCAGCTGGACTAGCGGGAGCTCCTACGAGCAGTACTTC.

The V and J genes are TRBV15 and TRBJ2-1, with TRBD2 matching 7 bases. This CDR3 is 22 amino acids long. Trimming took 0 bases from V and 2 from J; bases not matched to a gene: 22. Germline lookup yields CDR1 LNHNV and CDR2 YYDKDF (reference sequence). CDR3: CATSRDYLRASGSVGTYNEQFF. CDR3 DNA: TGTGCCACCAGCAGAGATTATCTTCGTGCTAGCGGATCTGTCGGAACCTACAATGAGCAGTTCTTC.

This chain connects TRBV11-2 to TRBJ2-3; 8 positions agree with TRBD2. The CDR3 is 15 amino acids. Per germline, CDR1 SGHAT and CDR2 FQNNGV. J was trimmed by 2 bases and V by 5 bases; bases with no gene match: 6. In DNA, the CDR3 is TGTGCCAGCAGCCTCAGCGGGAGAGACACAGATACGCAGTATTTT. The encoded protein is CASSLSGRDTDTQYF.